This T cell receptor (beta chain) was obtained from a study of CD8+ T cells in alopecia areata. Study-level findings and limits: Mice gave a clearer picture of TCR sharing than patients did, possibly for HLA-related reasons. Tofacitinib significantly lowered scalp clonality and expanded CD8+ clones among the top 100. A large proportion of expanded lesional clones were detected persisting in scalp and blood during tofacitinib. Scalp samples also contribute reads from the resident alphabeta T cells found in normal skin.

The V gene lost 0 bases and the J gene lost 6 bases, with 7 bases spanning the gap. The germline gives CDR1 SGHRS, CDR2 YFSETQ. The CDR3 consists of 13 residues. Comments on this clone: The antigen is unknown. Different DNA sequences within this sample yield the same CDR3.

Treatment noted: oral pan-JAK inhibitor, 5-10 mg twice daily. TCR sequencing used cDNA made by reverse transcription of extracted RNA. This table comes from immunoSEQ multiplex PCR, and its TCRdb copy is limited to in-frame clones, with some not included. The sample contains over 100,000 clones, more than 40% of which appear only once. V usage is TRBV5-1 and J usage is TRBJ2-1; D remains unclear. Specimen: CD4+ T cells sorted from blood, collected at week 4, from a patient treated with tofacitinib. The clonotype was recovered from a human donor with alopecia areata. The CDR3, as DNA: TGCGCCAGCAGCTTGGATGTCCTCAATGAGCAGTTCTTC. It is translated as CASSLDVLNEQFF.